The clone carrying this T cell receptor (beta chain) was recorded only once. Under the authors' procedure: Reference gene primer amplification in the assay estimated nucleated cell counts. Repertoires were generated with immunoSEQ multiplex PCR, while TCRdb's copy carries only in-frame clones and drops some. D and trimming were read from the DNA, whereas the V and J calls and clone size are those reported in that table. Of approximately 98,000 clones listed, roughly 85% are singletons. The data belong to a study of blood T cell repertoires in COVID-19. Study-level background: The United States, Italy and Spain provided the acute and convalescent COVID-19 samples. T cells, B-cell-depleted T cells, or PBMCs provided the cDNA or gDNA that served as material.

With 9 bases clipped from V and 5 bases from J, the junction kept 7 bases outside the gene matches. This CDR3 spans 13 amino acids. Germline V gene lookup returns CDR1 LNHDA and CDR2 SQIVND (reference sequence). This receptor was obtained from a human donor in a cohort sampled during active COVID-19. The specimen sequenced was peripheral blood. V is TRBV19 and J is TRBJ1-2; TRBD1 matches 9 bases. CDR3 nucleotide sequence: TGTGCCAGCCTATTGACAGGGGGATATGGCTACACCTTC. The encoded protein is CASLLTGGYGYTF.